This TCR beta chain was sequenced in a study of T cell responses to AZD1222 COVID-19 vaccine. General study results and limits: White British people made up most donors, females outnumbered males, and clonal diversity was possibly underestimated. Vaccine-associated CD4 TCRs spanned spike, dominant at 160-218 and 743-854.

Turning to this clone: The antigen is unknown.

The repertoire was sequenced with immunoSEQ multiplex PCR; TCRdb's copy has only in-frame clones and lacks some. The sample lists approximately 100,000 clones, roughly nine tenths seen once, with 1% to 1.5% in the top ten. The V end was cut by 2 bases, the J end by 2 bases, with 12 bases between. The CDR3 has 15 residues. Germline-derived CDR1 and CDR2 are SGHNT and YYREEE (reference sequence). The input for sequencing was peripheral blood, taken on day 0 of AZD1222 vaccination. The sequence was collected from an adult in good health. The chain employs TRBV5-4 and TRBJ2-3, with D possibly matching TRBD2 (7 bases). CDR3 sequence (DNA): TGTGCCAGCAGCTTTGCGGGGGCGACCACAGATACGCAGTATTTT. Its protein product is CASSFAGATTDTQYF.